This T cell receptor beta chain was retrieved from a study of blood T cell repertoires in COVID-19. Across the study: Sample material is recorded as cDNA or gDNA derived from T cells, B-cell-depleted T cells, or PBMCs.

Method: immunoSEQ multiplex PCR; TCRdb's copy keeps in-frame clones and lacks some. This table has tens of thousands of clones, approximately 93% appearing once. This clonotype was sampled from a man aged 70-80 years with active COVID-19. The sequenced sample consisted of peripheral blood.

In DNA, the CDR3 is TGCAGCTGGGTGGAGGGAAACACCATATATTTT. Translating it yields CSWVEGNTIYF. V gene TRBV29-1 combines with J gene TRBJ1-3; D ambiguous. The CDR3 has 11 amino acids. From germline, CDR1 is SQVTM and CDR2 ANQGSEA. V was pared by 8 bases and J by 4 bases, with 9 bases between.